These 32 T cell receptor beta chains share one sample of origin, sequenced in a study of blood T cells in healthy people across ages. Through a sample-barcoded 5' primer and a J-beta primer mix, a second PCR was run for roughly 6 to 11 cycles. TCRdb called the 5' RACE reads again in MiXCR, with one record for every CDR3 protein. This sample has around 1,900,000 distinct CDR3 sequences, with approximately 39% found just once. The sequenced material came from blood. The receptors here all came from a human donor in good health.

The chain employs TRBV6-4 and TRBJ2-3, with a weak D call TRBD2 (5 bases). V lost 10 bases and J lost 3, with 17 bases in between. This CDR3 comprises 14 residues. Germline-derived CDR1 and CDR2 are MRHNA and SNTAGT. CDR3 protein: CATKTPSGTDTQYF. Written as DNA, the CDR3 is TGTGCCACCAAAACTCCATCGGGGACAGATACGCAGTATTTT.

This clonotype was seen ten or more times. The V gene is TRBV29-1, the J gene TRBJ1-2; D gene unclear. Germline-derived CDR1 and CDR2 are SQVTM and ANQGSEA. CDR3 length equals 11 residues. Trimming stripped 5 bases from V and 9 bases from J, with 13 bases between. In DNA, the CDR3 is TGCAGCGTTCGACCAGTAAACAGCTACACCTTC. It is translated as CSVRPVNSYTF.

This sequence joins TRBV4-3 and TRBJ1-2; TRBD1 is a possible D gene (6 bases). Trimming stripped 1 base from V and 8 bases from J, with 8 bases between. The CDR3 is 12 residues long. Per germline, CDR1 LGHNA and CDR2 YSLEER. This chain's CDR3 is CASSQGDTGYTF. CDR3 sequence (DNA): TGCGCCAGCAGCCAAGGGGACACGGGCTACACCTTC.

With regard to this clonotype: The junction does not match germline at one end; this may be a read error. The chain carries TRBV10-3 and TRBJ2-7, with D perhaps matching TRBD2 (7 bases). The germline CDR1 and CDR2 sequences are ENHRY and SYGVKD. CDR3 length equals 13 residues. The CDR3 nucleotides are TGTGCCGTCAGTGGGGACACGGGAGGCGAGCAGTACTTC. Its translation: CAVSGDTGGEQYF.

The chain carries TRBV7-9 and TRBJ2-1; TRBD2 agrees at 10 bases. The V and J ends lost 4 bases and 9 bases, in that order; junction bases with no gene match: 9. The CDR3 spans 15 residues. Germline V gives CDR1 SEHNR, CDR2 FQNEAQ (reference sequence). CDR3 DNA sequence: TGTGCCAGCAGCTGGGGGCTAGCGGGGGAGTCTGAGCAGTTCTTC. This encodes CASSWGLAGESEQFF.

This clonotype was seen only once. CDR3 amino acids: CASSLPDGTPYSYEQYF. DNA for the CDR3: TGCGCCAGCAGCTTGCCCGACGGCACACCATACTCCTACGAGCAGTACTTC. The chain combines TRBV5-1 with TRBJ2-7; D is unclear. The germline V and J ends were trimmed by 1 base and 0 bases, with 17 bases remaining between them. The CDR3 is 17 residues long. CDR1 and CDR2 from the germline V gene are SGHRS and YFSETQ.

This clonotype was seen only a few times. The chain links TRBV29-1 to TRBJ2-1; D remains unclear. This CDR3 contains 14 residues. V lost 4 bases and J lost 4, with 14 bases in between. Per the germline V gene, CDR1 is SQVTM and CDR2 is ANQGSEA. The CDR3 DNA reads TGCAGCGTTGTAGGCCGATCTAGTTACAATGAGCAGTTCTTC. As protein: CSVVGRSSYNEQFF.

The rearrangement uses TRBV6-6 and TRBJ2-7, with TRBD2 matching 7 bases. The V segment lost 2 bases and the J segment 0 bases; nucleotides outside the gene matches: 1. In germline, CDR1 is MNHNY, CDR2 SVGAGI (reference sequence). CDR3 length: 14 residues. This CDR3 reads CASSYTGGSYEQYF. The CDR3 nucleotides read TGTGCCAGCAGTTACACGGGGGGCTCCTACGAGCAGTACTTC.

The rearrangement joins TRBV7-2 to TRBJ2-1, with 7 bases aligning to TRBD2. CDR3 length: 13 amino acids. The germline gives CDR1 SGHTA, CDR2 FQGNSA. J was trimmed by 5 bases and V by 4 bases; bases with no gene match: 2. Here the CDR3 DNA reads TGTGCCAGCAGCTCGGGACTACACAATGAGCAGTTCTTC. Translation gives CASSSGLHNEQFF. The whole variable domain, remainder taken from reference TRBV7-2 and TRBJ2-1, is GAGVSQSPSNKVTEKGKDVELRCDPISGHTALYWYRQSLGQGLEFLIYFQGNSAPDKSGLPSDRFSAERTGGSVSTLTIQRTQQEDSAVYLCASSSGLHNEQFFGPGTRLTVL.

The rearrangement joins TRBV7-2 to TRBJ1-2, with D possibly matching TRBD1 (6 bases). V dropped 7 bases and J dropped 8 bases, with 23 bases sitting between them. The CDR3 extends over 15 amino acids. CDR1 SGHTA and CDR2 FQGNSA come from the germline V gene. In DNA, the CDR3 is TGTGCCAGCACCCGCCCAGGACAGAGGGGCGGCGGCTACACCTTC. Residues: CASTRPGQRGGGYTF.

V gene TRBV5-5 combines with J gene TRBJ2-3; 13 bases agree with TRBD2. J lost 2 bases, V lost 0 bases, and 3 bases had no gene match. Germline V lookup: CDR1 SGHKS, CDR2 YYEKEE (reference sequence). The CDR3 is made up of 17 amino acids. CDR3 sequence: CASSLDGLAGDTDTQYF. CDR3 nucleotide sequence: TGTGCCAGCAGCTTGGATGGACTAGCGGGGGACACAGATACGCAGTATTTT.

This clonotype appeared a few times. This chain uses TRBV7-3 with TRBJ1-2; a weak D match, TRBD1 (5 bases). CDR1 SGHTA and CDR2 FQGTGA come from the germline V gene. The CDR3 extends over 15 amino acids. Trimming pared 2 bases from V and 2 bases from J, leaving 12 bases between. The CDR3 sequence is CASSLGQGTNYGYTF. Here the CDR3 DNA reads TGTGCCAGCAGCTTAGGGCAGGGTACGAACTATGGCTACACCTTC.

This clonotype was seen only a few times. The V call is TRBV10-3, the J call TRBJ2-7; D not resolved. V dropped 3 bases and J dropped 3 bases, with 9 bases sitting between them. This CDR3 has 13 residues. Germline V lookup: CDR1 ENHRY, CDR2 SYGVKD. CDR3 loop: CAISDTASYEQYF. CDR3 sequence (DNA): TGTGCCATCAGTGATACAGCGAGCTACGAGCAGTACTTC.

Remarks on this clonotype: A read error may account for a junction end that differs from germline. The chain employs TRBV14 and TRBJ2-7; 7 positions match TRBD1. Germline assignment: CDR1 SGHDN and CDR2 FVKESK. The length of the CDR3 is 17 residues. The CDR3 region is CASSQLSDRASSDEQYF. The CDR3 DNA follows: TGTGCCAGCAGCCAATTATCCGACAGGGCATCCTCCGACGAGCAGTACTTC.

The chain combines TRBV7-6 with TRBJ1-2; D gene unclear. CDR1 is SGHVS, CDR2 FNYEAQ, per germline. This CDR3 is 14 amino acids long. V was shortened by 1 base and J by 8 bases, with 14 bases between the two germline ends. CDR3 sequence: CASSLGDHTPGYTF. CDR3 coding DNA: TGTGCCAGCAGCTTAGGGGATCATACCCCCGGCTACACCTTC.

The chain couples TRBV5-6 to TRBJ2-4; tentatively, D is TRBD2 (6 bases). V lost 2 bases and J lost 5, with 14 bases in between. This CDR3 comprises 15 residues. CDR1 is SGHDT, CDR2 YYEEEE, per germline. CDR3 region: CASSLLGAGQNIQYF. CDR3 nucleotide sequence: TGTGCCAGCAGCTTACTTGGAGCGGGTCAAAACATTCAGTACTTC.

The chain carries TRBV11-3 and TRBJ2-5; D gene unclear. Germline V lookup: CDR1 SGHNT, CDR2 YENEEA. V was trimmed by 0 bases and J by 11 bases, leaving 10 bases between them. The CDR3 is 12 amino acids. The CDR3 DNA reads TGTGCCAGCAGCTTAGATATGGCAGAGCAGTACTTC. This encodes CASSLDMAEQYF.

The chain couples TRBV14 to TRBJ2-1, with a tentative D call TRBD1 (5 bases). V was clipped by 5 bases and J by 7 bases, with 21 bases between them. CDR3 length: 16 residues. Germline values: CDR1 SGHDN, CDR2 FVKESK. The CDR3 DNA follows: TGTGCCAGCAGCTCGACGACCAGGGCTAGGCAGAATGAGCAGTTCTTC. Protein: CASSSTTRARQNEQFF.

This chain links TRBV15 with TRBJ2-3; the D gene is possibly TRBD1 (7 bases). Per germline, CDR1 LNHNV and CDR2 YYDKDF (reference sequence). This CDR3 contains 15 residues. Trimming shortened V by 5 bases and J by 1 base, and 13 bases separated the two germline ends. This chain's CDR3 is CATSRSRGGTDTQYF. CDR3 DNA: TGTGCCACCAGCCGTAGCAGGGGGGGCACAGATACGCAGTATTTT.

This clonotype was detected many times. This chain connects TRBV6-5 to TRBJ1-1; maybe TRBD1 (6 bases). CDR1 and CDR2 (germline): MNHEY, SVGAGI. This CDR3 is built from 16 residues. Between the trimmed V and J ends, which lost 6 bases and 4 bases, there was a span of 21 bases. The CDR3 nucleotides are TGTGCCAGCAGACGCCACTTCAGGGGTGCGGCCACTGAAGCTTTCTTT. Its protein is CASRRHFRGAATEAFF.

V and J are TRBV12-3 or TRBV12-4 and TRBJ1-2; D remains ambiguous. Trimming shortened V by 5 bases and J by 8 bases, and 15 bases separated the two germline ends. CDR3 length equals 13 residues. The CDR3 DNA follows: TGTGCCAGCAGTCACCGGGAACTTGCGGGCTACACCTTC. Translation gives CASSHRELAGYTF.

This clonotype has a handful of counts. The chain carries TRBV4-3 and TRBJ1-2, with D possibly TRBD1 on 5 matching bases. The germline V gene encodes CDR1 LGHNA and CDR2 YSLEER. Trimming removed 3 bases at V and 8 bases at J, with 13 bases between. The CDR3 loop spans 13 amino acids. CDR3 in amino acids: CASSQGRTQGYTF. The DNA for the CDR3 is TGCGCCAGCAGCCAGGGGAGGACACAGGGCTACACCTTC.

This clonotype was observed a handful of times. The chain employs TRBV12-3 or TRBV12-4 and TRBJ1-2; no definite D call. The CDR3 totals 13 residues. Trimming stripped 3 bases from V and 1 base from J, with 6 bases between. The CDR3 bases are TGTGCCAGCAGTTTTGTTGTTAACTATGGCTACACCTTC. Amino acid sequence: CASSFVVNYGYTF.

This clonotype was observed once. This CDR3 is CASSLSWQATDYTF. In DNA, the CDR3 is TGTGCCAGCAGCTTAAGCTGGCAGGCTACTGACTACACCTTC. The chain combines TRBV7-9 with TRBJ1-2; no firm D call. Germline lookup yields CDR1 SEHNR and CDR2 FQNEAQ (reference sequence). V dropped 2 bases and J dropped 10 bases, with 17 bases sitting between them. The CDR3 is 14 residues long. Variable domain in full (rest from reference TRBV7-9 and TRBJ1-2): DTGVSQNPRHKITKRGQNVTFRCDPISEHNRLYWYRQTLGQGPEFLTYFQNEAQLEKSRLLSDRFSAERPKGSFSTLEIQRTEQGDSAMYLCASSLSWQATDYTFGSGTRLTVV.

The CDR3 nucleotides read TGTGCCAGCAGCGTAGGGACAGGGCGGTATGGCTACACCTTC. It encodes CASSVGTGRYGYTF. The chain is built from TRBV9 and TRBJ1-2; 8 bases align to TRBD1. The germline V gene encodes CDR1 SGDLS and CDR2 YYNGEE. The junction had 3 bases not matched to a gene; V was cut back by 0 bases and J by 5 bases. This CDR3 has 14 residues.

This clonotype showed up just once. The chain has TRBV7-2 and TRBJ2-1; 8 positions match TRBD1. Germline CDR1 is SGHTA and CDR2 is FQGNSA. CDR3 length: 14 residues. Trimming at V came to 2 bases and at J to 15 bases, leaving 12 bases not matched to a gene. The CDR3 reads CASSLSPRTGNGFF. The CDR3 DNA reads as TGTGCCAGCAGCTTAAGCCCAAGGACAGGGAACGGGTTCTTC.

The J gene is TRBJ2-1, the V gene TRBV4-1; 9 nucleotides agree with TRBD2. This CDR3 has 16 residues. V trimming: 2 bases; J trimming: 5 bases; junction bases outside the gene matches: 7. The germline V gene encodes CDR1 MGHRA and CDR2 YSYEKL. CDR3 residues: CASSQQAGGEHNEQFF. For the CDR3, the DNA is TGCGCCAGCAGCCAACAAGCGGGGGGCGAGCACAATGAGCAGTTCTTC.

The rearrangement links TRBV5-1 to TRBJ1-4, with 7 bases lining up with TRBD1. The length of the CDR3 is 16 residues. The trim removed 4 bases at V and 0 bases at J, leaving 6 bases unmatched. Germline V gives CDR1 SGHRS, CDR2 YFSETQ. The CDR3 coding sequence is TGCGCCAGCAGCCGGGGACAGACAGCAACTAATGAAAAACTGTTTTTT. Protein: CASSRGQTATNEKLFF. The full variable domain, in which reference TRBV5-1 and TRBJ1-4 provide the parts outside the CDR3, is KAGVTQTPRYLIKTRGQQVTLSCSPISGHRSVSWYQQTPGQGLQFLFEYFSETQRNKGNFPGRFSGRQFSNSRSEMNVSTLELGDSALYLCASSRGQTATNEKLFFGSGTQLSVL.

This clonotype was detected only a few times. V and J are TRBV7-9 and TRBJ2-1, with 8 bases fitting TRBD1. The ends lost 5 bases at V and 9 bases at J; junction bases unmatched: 9. CDR1 SEHNR and CDR2 FQNEAQ come from the germline V gene (reference sequence). This CDR3 contains 14 residues. DNA of the CDR3: TGTGCCAGCAGCACCAGGACAGGGCTACGTGAGCAGTTCTTC. Amino acids: CASSTRTGLREQFF.

The chain joins TRBV7-7 to TRBJ2-5, with 11 bases identical to TRBD2. CDR1 is SSHAT, CDR2 FNYEAQ, per germline (reference sequence). With V trimmed by 5 bases and J by 3 bases, 5 bases remained unmatched. The CDR3 spans 15 residues. CDR3 residues: CASSPGLAVEETQYF. In DNA form, the CDR3 reads TGTGCCAGCAGCCCGGGACTAGCGGTAGAAGAGACCCAGTACTTC. Together with reference TRBV7-7 and TRBJ2-5, the CDR3 gives the full variable domain: GAGVSQSPRYKVTKRGQDVTLRCDPISSHATLYWYQQALGQGPEFLTYFNYEAQPDKSGLPSDRFSAERPEGSISTLTIQRTEQRDSAMYRCASSPGLAVEETQYFGPGTRLLVL.

This chain connects TRBV20-1 to TRBJ2-1, with 7 bases that match TRBD2. Trimming at V came to 3 bases and at J to 0 bases, leaving 5 bases not matched to a gene. CDR1 is DFQATT and CDR2 is SNEGSKA in the germline V gene (reference sequence). This CDR3 has 15 amino acids. The CDR3 here is CSASLGGSSYNEQFF. In DNA form, the CDR3 reads TGCAGTGCTAGCCTGGGGGGGAGCTCCTACAATGAGCAGTTCTTC.

The chain joins TRBV10-3 to TRBJ1-6; TRBD1 aligns across 7 bases. The CDR3 spans 16 residues. Unmatched junction bases numbered 4, after V lost 0 bases and J lost 5 bases. Germline CDR1 is ENHRY and CDR2 is SYGVKD. Here the CDR3 DNA reads TGTGCCATCAGTGAGTCACGACAGGGAAATAATTCACCCCTCCACTTT. Translation: CAISESRQGNNSPLHF.